Following are 30 T cell receptor beta chains from one sample sequenced in a study of Japanese encephalitis immunity and Zika vaccine responses. For more than five days, PBMCs labeled with CFSE were cultured with peptide pools at roughly 0.94 ug/mL each. Proliferating CD4 T cells were sorted unfixed as live CD56-CD19-CD16-CD3+CD4+ CFSE-low cells. TCRdb re-called the 5' RACE reads with MiXCR, one entry per CDR3 protein. The sample consists of about 420 distinct CDR3 sequences, under 5% of them appearing once. The sequences come from antigen-activated CD4+ T cells from blood, cultured, collected during a Zika inactivated vaccine study. Receptor source: an adult woman who received an inactivated Zika virus vaccine.

Relative to its sample, this clonotype is medium-sized. The V gene is TRBV7-2, the J gene TRBJ2-2; TRBD2 is a possible D gene (5 bases). The V gene lost 5 bases and the J gene lost 9 bases, with 16 bases spanning the gap. Germline CDR1 is SGHTA and CDR2 is FQGNSA. The CDR3 runs 14 residues. The CDR3 spells CASSPASRGRELFF. The CDR3 bases are TGTGCCAGCAGCCCTGCCTCAAGAGGGAGGGAGCTGTTTTTT. The full variable domain, with the rest looked up from reference TRBV7-2 and TRBJ2-2, is GAGVSQSPSNKVTEKGKDVELRCDPISGHTALYWYRQSLGQGLEFLIYFQGNSAPDKSGLPSDRFSAERTGGSVSTLTIQRTQQEDSAVYLCASSPASRGRELFFGEGSRLTVL.

As concerns this clonotype: The junction differs from germline at one of its ends, possibly a read error. The chain employs TRBV6-1 and TRBJ1-6; 8 positions agree with TRBD1. From germline, CDR1 is MNHNS and CDR2 SASEGT. This CDR3 has 13 residues. The CDR3 region is CASDRDRNSPLPF. The CDR3 bases are TGTGCCAGTGACCGGGACAGGAATTCACCCCTCCCCTTT.

This clonotype is labeled medium-sized. V gene TRBV28 combines with J gene TRBJ2-1; D remains ambiguous. Germline V CDR1 and CDR2: MDHEN, SYDVKM. The CDR3 is 10 residues long. V was clipped by 6 bases and J by 7 bases, with 4 bases between them. The CDR3 nucleotides read TGTGCCAGCAGCACTAATGAGCAGTTCTTC. Its protein is CASSTNEQFF. Drawing the rest from reference TRBV28 and TRBJ2-1, the complete variable domain is DVKVTQSSRYLVKRTGEKVFLECVQDMDHENMFWYRQDPGLGLRLIYFSYDVKMKEKGDIPEGYSVSREKKERFSLILESASTNQTSMYLCASSTNEQFFGPGTRLTVL.

This clonotype is judged large (0.1 to 1%). The chain joins TRBV20-1 to TRBJ1-6, with 7 bases identical to TRBD1. The length of the CDR3 is 15 residues. The junction had 10 bases not matched to a gene; V was cut back by 5 bases and J by 6 bases. CDR1 is DFQATT, CDR2 SNEGSKA, per germline (reference sequence). In nucleotides, the CDR3 is TGCAGTGCTCGTACAGGGGTTCGGAGTAATTCACCCCTCCACTTT. Protein sequence: CSARTGVRSNSPLHF.

The chain joins TRBV18 to TRBJ2-1; no clear D gene. Germline CDR1 KGHSH, CDR2 LQKENI. The CDR3 runs to 16 residues. Between the trimmed V and J ends, which lost 3 bases and 2 bases, there was a span of 14 bases. The CDR3: CASSPRTDSAYNEQFF. In DNA, the CDR3 is TGTGCCAGCTCACCGAGGACGGATTCAGCCTACAATGAGCAGTTCTTC.

By sample share, this clonotype is medium-sized (0.01 to 0.1%). This chain connects TRBV15 to TRBJ1-3, with 12 bases that match TRBD1. The germline V gene has CDR1 LNHNV and CDR2 YYDKDF (reference sequence). This CDR3 has 22 amino acids. V gave up 5 bases and J gave up 0 bases; unmatched junction bases: 20. CDR3 DNA: TGTGCCACCAGCCGACGGCTAGGGGCCCCGGGACAGGGGGCGTTCTCTGGAAACACCATATATTTT. Its protein is CATSRRLGAPGQGAFSGNTIYF.

Within the sample, this clonotype is medium-sized. The V call is TRBV7-2, the J call TRBJ1-2; D is perhaps TRBD1 (6 bases). CDR3 length equals 14 residues. Germline values: CDR1 SGHTA, CDR2 FQGNSA. Deletions cut 4 bases from V and 7 bases from J, with 16 bases between. CDR3 in DNA: TGTGCCAGCAGCTCACATACAGGGTATGCTGGCTACACCTTC. It is translated as CASSSHTGYAGYTF.

Judged by abundance, this clonotype is medium-sized. The chain has TRBV20-1 and TRBJ1-4; no firm D call. This CDR3 is built from 12 residues. Germline-derived CDR1 and CDR2 are DFQATT and SNEGSKA (reference sequence). Trimming removed 5 bases from V and 5 bases from J, with 9 bases in between. The CDR3 nucleotides are TGCAGTGCTTCTCCCGGGAATGAAAAACTGTTTTTT. It translates to CSASPGNEKLFF.

In its sample, this clonotype is medium-sized (0.01 to 0.1%). The chain is built from TRBV6-2 or TRBV6-3 and TRBJ2-5; TRBD2 is a possible D gene (5 bases). This CDR3 is 13 amino acids long. In germline, CDR1 is MNHEY, CDR2 SVGEGT. Trimming took off 6 bases at V and 3 bases at J, with 11 bases between the two ends. CDR3 sequence: CASRRAFKETQYF. CDR3 nucleotide sequence: TGTGCCAGCAGGAGGGCCTTTAAAGAGACCCAGTACTTC.

This clonotype has at least ten counts. The rearrangement links TRBV20-1 to TRBJ2-5, with no clear D. The CDR3 is 14 amino acids. CDR1 is DFQATT, CDR2 SNEGSKA, per germline (reference sequence). With 0 bases removed from V and 2 bases from J, the gap between germline ends came to 10 bases. DNA for the CDR3: TGCAGTGCTAGAGAGTTCGTGGGGCAAGAGACCCAGTACTTC. Translation: CSAREFVGQETQYF.

This clonotype is labeled as medium-sized. The V gene is TRBV27, the J gene TRBJ1-4; D is possibly TRBD1 (6 bases). Germline V CDR1 and CDR2: MNHEY, SMNVEV (reference sequence). Trimming left V 5 bases short and J 7 bases short, with 20 bases between. CDR3 length equals 16 residues. The CDR3 region has the DNA TGTGCCAGCAGTACCCTCTCAGGGGCTGGGGGTGAAAAACTGTTTTTT. Amino acids: CASSTLSGAGGEKLFF.

The chain has TRBV2 and TRBJ2-3; TRBD2 aligns across 7 bases. This CDR3 comprises 13 residues. J lost 5 bases, V lost 5 bases, and 4 bases had no gene match. The germline gives CDR1 SNHLY, CDR2 FYNNEI. The CDR3 reads CASSWGGEDTQYF. For the CDR3, the DNA is TGTGCCAGCAGTTGGGGGGGGGAAGATACGCAGTATTTT.

By its share, this clonotype is large (0.1 to 1%). The rearrangement links TRBV10-3 to TRBJ1-2; TRBD1 is a possible D gene (6 bases). Trimming took off 3 bases at V and 4 bases at J, with 12 bases between the two ends. Germline assignment: CDR1 ENHRY and CDR2 SYGVKD. CDR3 length: 14 residues. The CDR3 bases are TGTGCCATCAGTGACGTGACAGGAGCCTATGGCTACACCTTC. This codes for CAISDVTGAYGYTF.

By its share, this clonotype is large. This rearrangement joins TRBV20-1 to TRBJ2-3; D is unclear. V was trimmed by 3 bases and J by 5 bases, leaving 9 bases between them. This CDR3 region has 12 residues. CDR1 and CDR2 (germline): DFQATT, SNEGSKA (reference sequence). The CDR3 nucleotides read TGCAGTGCTAGCCCTTCAGGAGATACGCAGTATTTT. This gives the protein CSASPSGDTQYF.

This clonotype is medium-sized within its sample. This chain joins TRBV12-3 or TRBV12-4 and TRBJ1-3; D remains ambiguous. Trimming removed 5 bases from V and 4 bases from J, with 21 bases in between. The CDR3 length is 17 residues. The CDR3 bases are TGTGCCAGCAGTCAAATACGTTCGAGGACGCGGGGAAACACCATATATTTT. It translates to CASSQIRSRTRGNTIYF.

This clonotype was found many times. V and J are TRBV7-2 and TRBJ1-2; 7 nucleotides align to TRBD1. Germline V gives CDR1 SGHTA, CDR2 FQGNSA. After removal of 0 bases from V and 8 bases from J, the junction contained 12 bases not matched to a gene. The CDR3 is 16 amino acids. The CDR3 reads CASSLAFGGRGSGYTF. The CDR3 DNA reads as TGTGCCAGCAGCTTAGCGTTCGGTGGCAGGGGGAGCGGCTACACCTTC.

The chain is built from TRBV10-2 and TRBJ2-1, with 10 bases fitting TRBD2. The CDR3 has 15 amino acids. V was clipped by 10 bases and J by 7 bases; unmatched bases: 13. Germline V gives CDR1 WSHSY, CDR2 SAAADI. CDR3 region: CATDPLAGVGNEQFF. CDR3 in DNA: TGCGCCACCGACCCGCTAGCGGGAGTAGGGAATGAGCAGTTCTTC.

V gene TRBV7-2 combines with J gene TRBJ1-1, with D possibly TRBD1 on 5 matching bases. The CDR3 contains 15 residues. V lost 5 bases and J lost 5, with 18 bases in between. The germline V gene has CDR1 SGHTA and CDR2 FQGNSA. The CDR3 loop is CASSTDAGGLTEAFF. In nucleotides, the CDR3 is TGTGCCAGCAGCACCGACGCGGGGGGATTAACTGAAGCTTTCTTT.

By sample share, this clonotype is large. The chain joins TRBV7-3 to TRBJ2-4; no clear D. The CDR3 sequence is 13 residues long. Trimming took 9 bases from V and 7 from J, leaving 16 bases between them. CDR1 SGHTA and CDR2 FQGTGA come from the germline V gene. The chain's CDR3 is CASLRAIGNIQYF. The CDR3 DNA sequence: TGTGCCAGTCTCCGGGCAATCGGGAACATTCAGTACTTC.

In its sample, this clonotype ranks as medium-sized. This chain links TRBV9 with TRBJ2-1; D gene uncertain. Germline lookup yields CDR1 SGDLS and CDR2 YYNGEE. V was cut by 0 bases and J by 3 bases, with 4 bases left in between. This CDR3 contains 13 residues. CDR3 residues: CASSVGDYNEQFF. The DNA for the CDR3 is TGTGCCAGCAGCGTAGGGGACTACAATGAGCAGTTCTTC. The full variable domain, in which reference TRBV9 and TRBJ2-1 provide the parts outside the CDR3, is DSGVTQTPKHLITATGQRVTLRCSPRSGDLSVYWYQQSLDQGLQFLIQYYNGEERAKGNILERFSAQQFPDLHSELNLSSLELGDSALYFCASSVGDYNEQFFGPGTRLTVL.

This clonotype is judged large (0.1 to 1%). The V and J genes are TRBV27 and TRBJ2-1, with TRBD1 matching over 7 bases. V trimming: 1 base; J trimming: 8 bases; junction bases outside the gene matches: 8. CDR1 and CDR2 from the germline V gene are MNHEY and SMNVEV (reference sequence). The CDR3 spans 15 residues. The CDR3 sequence is CASSLYSTGVYEQFF. DNA for the CDR3: TGTGCCAGCAGTTTATACTCTACAGGGGTCTATGAGCAGTTCTTC.

This clonotype ranks as large. This chain links TRBV6-6 with TRBJ1-5; D is undetermined. The CDR3 is 14 amino acids. Per germline, CDR1 MNHNY and CDR2 SVGAGI (reference sequence). V dropped 0 bases and J dropped 7 bases, with 10 bases sitting between them. The CDR3 region has the DNA TGTGCCAGCAGTTACTCAGGTGGGGAGCAGCCCCAGCATTTT. This codes for CASSYSGGEQPQHF.

This clonotype is deemed large (0.1 to 1%). The gene calls are TRBV28 and TRBJ1-3, with D hard to call. Trimming removed 3 bases from V and 1 base from J, with 7 bases in between. Germline V gene data show CDR1 as MDHEN and CDR2 as SYDVKM. There are 14 residues in the CDR3. CDR3 amino acids: CASSFSGSGNTIYF. As DNA, the CDR3 is TGTGCCAGCAGTTTTTCGGGGTCTGGAAACACCATATATTTT.

Judged by abundance, this clonotype is medium-sized. This rearrangement joins TRBV21-1 to TRBJ1-1; the D call of TRBD1 is as the table states it, not checked on the DNA. TRBV21-1 represents a pseudogene. This CDR3 contains 15 residues. This CDR3 reads CASSKWRRVGTEAFF. DNA of the CDR3: TGTGCCAGCAGCAAATGGCGCCGGGTTGGTACTGAAGCTTTCTTT.

Relative to its sample, this clonotype is medium-sized. The V gene is TRBV9, the J gene TRBJ1-2, with a weak D call TRBD1 (6 bases). Germline V CDR1 and CDR2: SGDLS, YYNGEE. V was clipped by 1 base and J by 8 bases, with 18 bases between them. The CDR3 loop spans 15 amino acids. The CDR3 reads CASSVSSGQGRGYTF. Here the CDR3 DNA reads TGTGCCAGCAGCGTATCATCGGGGCAGGGGCGAGGCTACACCTTC. The whole variable domain, filled in from reference TRBV9 and TRBJ1-2, reads DSGVTQTPKHLITATGQRVTLRCSPRSGDLSVYWYQQSLDQGLQFLIQYYNGEERAKGNILERFSAQQFPDLHSELNLSSLELGDSALYFCASSVSSGQGRGYTFGSGTRLTVV.

By share of the sample, this clonotype is large. V and J are TRBV10-2 and TRBJ2-3, with 7 positions matching TRBD1. Germline V gives CDR1 WSHSY, CDR2 SAAADI. CDR3 length: 13 amino acids. V shed 5 bases, J shed 5 bases, and the junction held 4 bases outside the gene matches. The CDR3 loop reads CASSTGDGDTQYF. Written as DNA, the CDR3 is TGCGCCAGCAGTACAGGGGATGGAGATACGCAGTATTTT.

This clonotype was observed many times. The chain combines TRBV10-3 with TRBJ1-2; the match to TRBD1 covers 7 bases. Germline-derived CDR1 and CDR2 are ENHRY and SYGVKD. The CDR3 totals 13 residues. Trimming took 4 bases from V and 4 from J; bases not matched to a gene: 3. The CDR3 nucleotides read TGTGCCATCAGTGTGGGACAGCCCTATGGCTACACCTTC. This sequence encodes CAISVGQPYGYTF.

In this sample, this clonotype is medium-sized. The chain recombines TRBV18 with TRBJ1-6; 10 bases are a match to TRBD1. The V gene's germline CDR1 is KGHSH and CDR2 LQKENI. Trimming removed 3 bases from V and 8 bases from J; junction bases left unmatched: 13. The CDR3 runs 18 residues. Here the CDR3 reads CASSPSIPGQGTYSPLHF. In DNA, the CDR3 is TGTGCCAGCTCACCTTCAATTCCGGGACAGGGGACATATTCACCCCTCCACTTT.

By sample fraction, this clonotype is medium-sized (0.01 to 0.1%). This chain joins TRBV5-1 and TRBJ2-1, with 10 nucleotides matching TRBD2. The length of the CDR3 is 16 residues. Germline V gene lookup returns CDR1 SGHRS and CDR2 YFSETQ. With V trimmed by 0 bases and J by 5 bases, 5 bases remained unmatched. The DNA of the CDR3 is TGCGCCAGCAGCTTGGGGGGGACTAGCGTAAACAATGAGCAGTTCTTC. Protein sequence: CASSLGGTSVNNEQFF.

This clonotype appeared a few times. V and J are TRBV7-2 and TRBJ2-7, with TRBD2 identical over 13 bases. This CDR3 has 15 residues. J was trimmed by 2 bases and V by 5 bases; bases with no gene match: 3. CDR1 and CDR2 (germline): SGHTA, FQGNSA. The CDR3 sequence: CASSVLAGGPYEQYF. As DNA, the CDR3 is TGTGCCAGCAGCGTACTAGCGGGGGGGCCCTACGAGCAGTACTTC.